The clone carrying this TCR beta chain was seen more than once but under ten times. Its cognate antigen is unknown. The data are from a study of blood T cells in healthy people across ages. For the study at large: For every two T cells, template switching captured about one barcoded beta molecule.

This CDR3 is built from 14 residues. V lost 6 bases, J lost 2 bases, and 11 bases lay in between. The germline gives CDR1 DFQATT, CDR2 SNEGSKA (reference sequence). Study findings and constraints: Higher naive T cell percentage went strongly together with higher TCR beta diversity.

Researchers report isolating at least 6 million PBMCs per sample. Using a J-beta primer mix together with a sample-barcoded 5' primer, a second PCR was run for 7 to 11 cycles. A template-switch adaptor that had 12 random nucleotides put a tag on each cDNA molecule. TCRdb used MiXCR to reprocess the 5' RACE reads, holding one entry per CDR3 protein. In the table there are 650,000 to 800,000 distinct CDR3 sequences, more than 45% of which are singletons. Sequenced: blood. This receptor was obtained from a woman of 80 years or more in good health. The rearrangement uses TRBV20-1 and TRBJ2-6; tentative D call: TRBD1 (5 bases). The CDR3 loop reads CSASQGAGANVLTF. CDR3 DNA sequence: TGCAGTGCGAGCCAGGGCGCTGGGGCCAACGTCCTGACTTTC.